This is a list of T cell receptor beta chains from one sample in a study of T cells of healthy individuals. TCRdb re-called the 5' RACE reads with MiXCR, one entry per CDR3 protein. The table lists about 96,000 distinct CDR3 sequences, around 17% of them singletons. These receptors all stem from a human donor in good health. CDR3s include the opening cysteine and the closing phenylalanine or tryptophan. A row's size may be missing; if present it is once, few, many or a size class.

cdr3_length: 17; clone_size: -; v_call: TRBV7-9; cdr3_aa: CASSFYEMTGGADEQYF
cdr3_length: 13; clone_size: -; v_call: TRBV10-1; cdr3_aa: CASSESEGYGYTF
cdr3_length: 12; clone_size: -; v_call: TRBV5-1; cdr3_aa: CASSLAGHQQYF
cdr3_length: 14; clone_size: few; v_call: TRBV30; cdr3_aa: CAPGRPRESNEQFF
cdr3_length: 15; clone_size: many; v_call: TRBV20-1; cdr3_aa: CSARDPDSTGNTIYF
cdr3_length: 15; clone_size: -; v_call: TRBV4-2; cdr3_aa: CASSQDPTSSYEQYF
cdr3_length: 14; clone_size: -; v_call: TRBV7-3; cdr3_aa: CASSLTSRNTEAFF
cdr3_length: 16; clone_size: once; v_call: TRBV4-3; cdr3_aa: CASSQAWRVNSYEQYF
cdr3_length: 13; clone_size: many; v_call: TRBV30; cdr3_aa: CAFQTDVSGELFF
cdr3_length: 13; clone_size: -; v_call: TRBV6-2/TRBV6-3; cdr3_aa: CASSYPGTDLSFF
cdr3_length: 15; clone_size: -; v_call: TRBV12-3/TRBV12-4; cdr3_aa: CASRSTGGPNNEQFF
cdr3_length: 15; clone_size: many; v_call: TRBV28; cdr3_aa: CASINPGNSNQPQHF
cdr3_length: 16; clone_size: few; v_call: TRBV5-1; cdr3_aa: CASSLASGRATGELFF
cdr3_length: 12; clone_size: -; v_call: TRBV12-3/TRBV12-4; cdr3_aa: CASSLVWGEQYF
cdr3_length: 14; clone_size: many; v_call: TRBV6-2/TRBV6-3; cdr3_aa: CASARGAGDQPQHF
cdr3_length: 15; clone_size: -; v_call: TRBV28; cdr3_aa: CASSLRAGGPYEQYF
cdr3_length: 16; clone_size: -; v_call: TRBV2; cdr3_aa: CASSLMLGQGGYEQYF
cdr3_length: 14; clone_size: -; v_call: TRBV28; cdr3_aa: CASNPGVSNQPQHF